The 21 T cell receptor beta chains listed next were all sequenced from one sample in a study of regulatory T cells in long-lasting Graves disease. As for time point: persistent/refractory GD, antithyroid drugs over 5 years with positive TRAb. PBMC RNA was the source of the TCR library. In building TCR beta libraries, iRepertoire HTBI primers were used together with Arm-PCR of CDR3 regions. TCRdb called the multiplex PCR reads again in MiXCR, with one record for every CDR3 protein. The sample consists of roughly 300,000 distinct CDR3 sequences, about 19% of them appearing once. The sequenced sample was peripheral blood mononuclear cells (PBMCs), obtained when the disease was refractory, from a patient treated with antithyroid drugs. The receptors stem from a female donor with Graves disease.

The chain combines TRBV5-1 with TRBJ2-2; D is unclear. V lost 0 bases and J lost 1, with 7 bases in between. CDR1 and CDR2 from the germline V gene are SGHRS and YFSETQ. This CDR3 comprises 15 residues. This chain's CDR3 is CASSLGSGNTGELFF. The CDR3 DNA reads TGCGCCAGCAGCTTGGGTTCTGGGAACACCGGGGAGCTGTTTTTT.

This clonotype appeared a few times. The chain combines TRBV18 with TRBJ1-2, with D hard to call. The CDR3 extends over 15 amino acids. Between the trimmed V and J ends, which lost 2 bases and 4 bases, there was a span of 14 bases. Germline assignment: CDR1 KGHSH and CDR2 LQKENI. Here the CDR3 reads CASSPSMGGSYGYTF. CDR3 in DNA: TGTGCCAGCTCACCATCGATGGGAGGGAGCTATGGCTACACCTTC.

Comments on this clonotype: At one end the junction does not follow the germline gene, possibly because of a read error. V and J are TRBV19 and TRBJ1-2, with D perhaps TRBD1 (5 bases). CDR1 and CDR2 (germline): LNHDA, SQIVND (reference sequence). The CDR3 has 13 amino acids. CDR3 sequence (DNA): TGTGCCAGTACCCAGCGGTCGGGGGTCGGCTACGCCTTC. The encoded protein is CASTQRSGVGYAF.

This clonotype was picked up many times. As DNA, the CDR3 is TGCGCCAGCAGCTCTGGCCCGACAGGGTCGAACGAGCAGTACTTC. Its protein is CASSSGPTGSNEQYF. The V and J genes are TRBV5-1 and TRBJ2-7; 7 bases align to TRBD1. Unmatched junction bases numbered 11, after V lost 3 bases and J lost 5 bases. CDR1 SGHRS and CDR2 YFSETQ come from the germline V gene. The CDR3 has 15 amino acids.

The table lists this clonotype with many counts. The chain links TRBV2 to TRBJ2-1; 9 bases line up with TRBD2. Germline V gene lookup returns CDR1 SNHLY and CDR2 FYNNEI. V lost 4 bases, J lost 6 bases, and 4 bases stayed unmatched. This CDR3 is 14 amino acids long. The CDR3 reads CASSVRTSANEQFF. The CDR3 nucleotides are TGTGCCAGCAGTGTCAGGACTAGCGCCAATGAGCAGTTCTTC.

On this clonotype itself: A read error may be the cause here, since a much bigger clone is one base away. The chain couples TRBV10-3 to TRBJ2-7, with 8 bases lining up with TRBD2. Germline assignment: CDR1 ENHRY and CDR2 SYGVKD. CDR3 length: 12 amino acids. CDR3 loop: CAISGGGYERYF. The DNA for the CDR3 is TGTGCCATCAGCGGGGGGGGTTACGAGCGGTACTTC.

The chain couples TRBV11-2 to TRBJ1-2, with D tentatively TRBD1 (5 bases). Germline-derived CDR1 and CDR2 are SGHAT and FQNNGV. The CDR3 loop spans 17 amino acids. Deletions cut 0 bases from V and 6 bases from J, with 20 bases between. The DNA for the CDR3 is TGTGCCAGCAGCTTAGATTGGCGTCGGTGGGGGTCGGATGGCTACACCTTC. This translates into CASSLDWRRWGSDGYTF.

The V gene is TRBV11-2, the J gene TRBJ2-1; 7 bases agree with TRBD1. This CDR3 contains 14 residues. Germline CDR1 reads SGHAT; CDR2 reads FQNNGV. Trimming took 5 bases from V and 6 from J; bases not matched to a gene: 7. The CDR3 is CASSLRTGSNEQFF. The CDR3 coding sequence is TGTGCCAGCAGCCTACGGACAGGCTCCAATGAGCAGTTCTTC.

The rearrangement links TRBV20-1 to TRBJ2-5, with D tentatively TRBD2 (7 bases). Germline CDR1 DFQATT, CDR2 SNEGSKA (reference sequence). The CDR3 consists of 15 residues. The ends were cut back, 3 bases at V and 4 bases at J, with 18 bases in the middle. In DNA form, the CDR3 reads TGCAGTGCTAGTCCGTGGGGGGGCCTCCGAGAGACCCAGTACTTC. Its protein is CSASPWGGLRETQYF.

This clonotype was seen a handful of times. The J gene is TRBJ1-2, the V gene TRBV18; 7 positions agree with TRBD1. The trim removed 2 bases at V and 7 bases at J, leaving 4 bases unmatched. The germline V gene encodes CDR1 KGHSH and CDR2 LQKENI. The CDR3 spans 13 residues. The CDR3 spells CASSPGQGGGYTF. For the CDR3, the DNA is TGTGCCAGCTCACCAGGCCAGGGGGGTGGCTACACCTTC. Supplemented by reference TRBV18 and TRBJ1-2, the full variable domain reads NAGVMQNPRHLVRRRGQEARLRCSPMKGHSHVYWYRQLPEEGLKFMVYLQKENIIDESGMPKERFSAEFPKEGPSILRIQQVVRGDSAAYFCASSPGQGGGYTFGSGTRLTVV.

Note on this clonotype: This CDR3 fails to terminate in the conserved phenylalanine or tryptophan, so it likely reflects a read error. The rearrangement joins TRBV7-9 to TRBJ2-4; D not certain. The germline CDR1 and CDR2 sequences are SEHNR and FQNEAQ (reference sequence). V was pared by 4 bases and J by 0 bases, with 10 bases between. The CDR3 totals 15 residues. This CDR3 is CASSSISLAKNIQYS. The CDR3, as DNA: TGTGCCAGCAGCTCCATTTCGCTAGCCAAAAACATTCAGTACTCC.

Points on this clonotype: A much larger clone differs by one base, so this may be a read error. The CDR3 carries no conserved terminal phenylalanine or tryptophan, so it likely arises from a read error. This CDR3 is CASSSVGLFGYTI. CDR3 sequence (DNA): TGTGCCAGCAGTTCGGTTGGGCTTTTTGGCTACACCATC. The chain employs TRBV6-9 and TRBJ1-2; no clear D. This CDR3 has 13 amino acids. Between the trimmed V and J ends, which lost 4 bases and 7 bases, there was a span of 13 bases. CDR1 and CDR2 from the germline V gene are MNHGY and SVAAGI.

This clonotype was counted only a few times. This rearrangement joins TRBV7-9 to TRBJ1-1; D is ambiguous. The germline V gene encodes CDR1 SEHNR and CDR2 FQNEAQ (reference sequence). This CDR3 contains 16 residues. V was pared by 1 base and J by 4 bases, with 16 bases between. Here the CDR3 reads CASSLGRLARFTEAFF. The CDR3 DNA follows: TGTGCCAGCAGCTTAGGTAGACTGGCACGTTTCACTGAAGCTTTCTTT.

This clonotype turned up a few times. A junction boundary mismatches the germline segment, possibly from a read error. The chain recombines TRBV7-2 with TRBJ2-7; TRBD2 agrees at 14 bases. The CDR3 totals 13 residues. CDR1 and CDR2 (germline): SGHTA, FQGNSA. DNA of the CDR3: TGTGCCAGCAGCTTCGGACTAGCGGGGGGCGTGAACTTC. As protein: CASSFGLAGGVNF.

The J gene is TRBJ2-7, the V gene TRBV20-1, with D tentatively TRBD2 (5 bases). V dropped 4 bases and J dropped 4 bases, with 20 bases sitting between them. CDR1 and CDR2 from the germline V gene are DFQATT and SNEGSKA (reference sequence). The length of the CDR3 is 15 residues. The CDR3 region has the DNA TGCAGTGCTACGCCGCCCCGGGGATCCATATACGAGCAGTACTTC. Its protein is CSATPPRGSIYEQYF.

V is TRBV4-3 and J is TRBJ1-4; no clear D. This CDR3 contains 15 residues. Looked up from germline, CDR1 is LGHNA and CDR2 is YSLEER. Trimming took off 3 bases at V and 8 bases at J, with 16 bases between the two ends. The CDR3 sequence is CASSQGAGSEEKLFF. The CDR3 nucleotides read TGCGCCAGCAGCCAGGGAGCTGGGTCCGAGGAAAAACTGTTTTTT.

This chain uses TRBV4-1 with TRBJ1-2, with a weak D call TRBD1 (6 bases). V was cut by 4 bases and J by 8 bases, with 14 bases left in between. The germline CDR1 and CDR2 sequences are MGHRA and YSYEKL. The CDR3 consists of 13 residues. The CDR3 reads CASSRLGQSGYTF. CDR3 in DNA: TGCGCCAGCAGCCGCCTAGGACAGAGCGGCTACACCTTC.

This clonotype was observed at least ten times. This chain joins TRBV11-2 and TRBJ2-6, with D tentatively TRBD1 or TRBD2 (5 bases each). This CDR3 contains 18 residues. In germline, CDR1 is SGHAT, CDR2 FQNNGV. The V and J ends lost 0 bases and 0 bases respectively, with 12 bases between them. CDR3: CASSLDGGLISGANVLTF. As DNA, the CDR3 is TGTGCCAGCAGCTTAGATGGGGGTCTGATCTCTGGGGCCAACGTCCTGACTTTC. Supplemented by reference TRBV11-2 and TRBJ2-6, the full variable domain reads EAGVAQSPRYKIIEKRQSVAFWCNPISGHATLYWYQQILGQGPKLLIQFQNNGVVDDSQLPKDRFSAERLKGVDSTLKIQPAKLEDSAVYLCASSLDGGLISGANVLTFGAGSRLTVL.

The CDR3: CSARDWGTSGQYF. The CDR3 nucleotides are TGCAGTGCTAGAGATTGGGGGACTAGCGGACAGTACTTC. J is TRBJ2-7 and V is TRBV20-1; 11 bases align to TRBD2. Germline loops: CDR1 DFQATT, CDR2 SNEGSKA (reference sequence). V shed 0 bases, J shed 10 bases, and the junction held 5 bases outside the gene matches. The CDR3 spans 13 residues.

V gene TRBV3-1 combines with J gene TRBJ2-7; 14 nucleotides match TRBD2. V lost 1 base and J lost 1; bases outside the gene matches: 3. The CDR3 has 17 amino acids. CDR1 and CDR2 (germline): LGHDT, YNNKEL (reference sequence). CDR3 protein: CASSQGLAGGRSYEQYF. The CDR3 DNA reads TGTGCCAGCAGCCAAGGACTAGCGGGAGGGAGGTCCTACGAGCAGTACTTC.

The chain employs TRBV9 and TRBJ1-1; D gene ambiguous. This CDR3 is 13 amino acids long. Between the trimmed V and J ends, which lost 4 bases and 8 bases, there was a span of 15 bases. CDR1 is SGDLS and CDR2 is YYNGEE in the germline V gene. The CDR3 DNA reads as TGTGCCAGCAGCCCCCTTCGGGGAACCGAAGCTTTCTTT. This sequence encodes CASSPLRGTEAFF.